This TCR beta chain originates from a study of shared clonotypes between healthy human individuals. Overall study: Donors had three CD4 naive, three CD4 memory, two CD8 naive and one CD8 memory plate apiece. General observations from the study: Sampling involved blood alone; tissue repertoires likely differ. In contrast to clonotypes shared by all four donors, non-shared clonotypes had lower generation probabilities.

CD45RO-negative, CCR7-positively selected cells formed the naive CD8 fraction, excluding terminally differentiated effector memory CD45RA+ cells. The assay used deep level. The repertoire was sequenced with immunoSEQ multiplex PCR; TCRdb's copy has only in-frame clones and lacks some. Of 1.5 million to 2.5 million clones listed, approximately 94% are singletons. Concerning this clone itself: The antigen remains undetermined.

J lost 0 bases, V lost 1 base, and 9 bases had no gene match. The CDR3 is 18 amino acids. Per germline, CDR1 MGHRA and CDR2 YSYEKL. The receptor was derived from a man younger than 35 in good health. The J gene is TRBJ2-1, the V gene TRBV4-1; 7 bases align to TRBD2. Material: naive CD8+ T cells sorted from blood. CDR3 nucleotide sequence: TGCGCCAGCAGCCAAGGTGGTTGGGTAGCGGGCTCCTACAATGAGCAGTTCTTC. Its translation is CASSQGGWVAGSYNEQFF.